This TCR beta chain was found in a study of identical twins (dated by TCRdb to about 2016). For the study in its entirety: The study deep-sequenced TCR alpha and beta repertoires from monozygotic twins, unrelated adults of various ages and cord blood to test whether fetal clonotypes persist. To rule out contamination, replicate twin experiments were performed at different times with different library preparation protocols. The research as a whole found: Out-of-frame TCR alpha sequences shared between twins showed an excess of low generation-probability sequences compared with coincidental sharing between unrelated individuals. Conclusions relied on cross-sectional statistical analysis, since the same donors could not be followed over many years. A weaker excess of twin sharing was found in beta out-of-frame sequences because the signal-to-noise ratio was lowered by fewer shared sequences. Invariant T cells such as MAIT and iNKT could partly confound zero-insertion analyses, although diverse VJ usage argued against such confounding for most clonotypes. Fewer insertions were carried by abundant cord blood beta clonotypes, a similar but weaker trend appeared in young adult naive repertoires, and no such trend appeared in memory repertoires. In monozygotic twins, out-of-frame TCR alpha sharing was systematically underestimated by recombination models, although the models agreed with sharing between unrelated individuals.

Note on this clonotype: Its target antigen remains unknown. At one of its ends the junction is not consistent with the germline gene, which may arise from a read error.

The CDR3 numbers 14 residues from cysteine through phenylalanine. Of the read, only the CDR3 DNA is kept; its 42 bases are in frame from base 1. The germline V gene (reference sequence) supplies CDR1 LNHDA and CDR2 SQIVND. All donors were healthy Caucasians. Library prep was done by 5' RACE. This sample was sequenced with an Illumina HiSeq 2000. A universal primer binding site was introduced by template switching, and a unique molecular identifier was present in the final cDNA, enabling accurate counting of TCR cDNA molecules. Specific primers in the conserved constant-segment region were used to synthesize first-strand cDNA for the TCR alpha and beta chains. Each cDNA library was double barcoded, with a SMART-Mk sample barcode plus Illumina barcodes, to control for contamination. TruSeq adapter sequences along with Illumina sample barcodes were introduced in two successive PCR steps. Sequencing of the TCR alpha and beta cDNA libraries was done on the Illumina HiSeq platform using custom primers. The original methods were these. MiGEC was used to process raw reads and extract unique molecular identifiers, and MiXCR was used to find CDR3 positions. For each individual, recombination models were inferred using an EM algorithm with the repgenHMM and IGoR tools. The tcR package in R was used for shared clonotype analysis, with sharing normalized by the product of cloneset sizes. To study raw recombination without the effects of thymic and clonal selection, out-of-frame nonproductive sequences were analyzed. The public reads were quality trimmed at Q25 with fastp and then assembled into clones with MiXCR by TCRdb, keeping productive beta chains. All rows with the same CDR3 protein become a single entry with the most common DNA and genes. TCRdb's processing, not the authors' own work, is the source of the V and J calls. A total of 1.5 million to 2 million distinct CDR3 sequences appear in this sample, around 29% of them only once. Together, the top ten hold under 0.35% of the sample.

The specimen was cord blood. This chain joins TRBV19 to TRBJ2-1; 10 junctional bases match TRBD2. This receptor was identified in a newborn girl in good health. Read as DNA, the sequence is TGTGCCAGTAGCCACCTAGCGGGAGACAATGAACAGTTCTTC. It specifies CASSHLAGDNEQFF.